The 16 T cell receptor beta chains below come from one sample, sequenced in a study of identical twins. MiXCR was run by TCRdb on the 5' RACE reads, yielding one entry per CDR3 protein. The sample shows over 600,000 distinct CDR3 sequences, roughly 20% of them seen only once. This same sample was also taken into another study, of T cells expressing NK-cell markers.

The sequenced sample consisted of PBMCs. These receptors were taken from a woman aged 18 to 35 in good health.

This clonotype was seen a few times. The genes are TRBV12-3 or TRBV12-4 and TRBJ1-6; D gene ambiguous. The CDR3 totals 15 residues. The V gene lost 6 bases and the J gene lost 5 bases, with 14 bases spanning the gap. The CDR3 sequence is CASRRSRRNNSPLHF. As DNA, the CDR3 is TGTGCCAGCAGGCGGTCTCGCCGGAATAATTCACCCCTCCACTTT.

CDR3 sequence: CASSPIPGTHFFEQYF. CDR3 DNA: TGCGCCAGCAGCCCCATACCCGGGACACATTTTTTTGAGCAGTACTTC. The rearrangement joins TRBV5-1 to TRBJ2-7; possible D gene TRBD1, 6 bases. In germline, CDR1 is SGHRS, CDR2 YFSETQ. The CDR3 covers 16 residues. The V end lost 4 bases, the J end lost 7 bases, and 24 bases lay between the germline ends. Full variable domain (rest looked up from reference TRBV5-1 and TRBJ2-7): KAGVTQTPRYLIKTRGQQVTLSCSPISGHRSVSWYQQTPGQGLQFLFEYFSETQRNKGNFPGRFSGRQFSNSRSEMNVSTLELGDSALYLCASSPIPGTHFFEQYFGPGTRLTVT.

The gene calls are TRBV3-1 and TRBJ1-1; TRBD1 is a possible D gene (6 bases). Trimming removed 1 base at V and 0 bases at J, with 9 bases between. From germline, CDR1 is LGHDT and CDR2 YNNKEL (reference sequence). The CDR3 runs to 15 residues. The DNA of the CDR3 is TGTGCCAGCAGCCAAGCGGGGGGCTTGAACACTGAAGCTTTCTTT. Protein sequence: CASSQAGGLNTEAFF.

This clonotype was observed a few times. This sequence joins TRBV20-1 and TRBJ2-5; a possible D gene is TRBD2 (7 bases). This CDR3 has 12 amino acids. Trimming left V 1 base short and J 8 bases short, with 11 bases between. CDR1 is DFQATT and CDR2 is SNEGSKA in the germline V gene (reference sequence). CDR3 amino acids: CSARVPGGTQYF. The CDR3, as DNA: TGCAGTGCTAGAGTCCCGGGGGGCACCCAGTACTTC.

This clonotype occurred a few times. The J gene is TRBJ2-1, the V gene TRBV7-9; possible D gene TRBD2, 5 bases. Trimming removed 2 bases from V and 4 bases from J, with 9 bases in between. Germline-derived CDR1 and CDR2 are SEHNR and FQNEAQ (reference sequence). The CDR3 is 14 residues long. In nucleotides, the CDR3 is TGTGCCAGCAGCTTAACGCGGGCTTACAATGAGCAGTTCTTC. This gives the protein CASSLTRAYNEQFF.

This clonotype has at least ten counts. V usage is TRBV28 and J usage is TRBJ2-3, with 9 nucleotides matching TRBD2. This CDR3 has 16 amino acids. V shed 6 bases and J 0 bases; nucleotides not matched to a gene: 7. Germline lookup yields CDR1 MDHEN and CDR2 SYDVKM. This chain's CDR3 is CASSPRLAASTDTQYF. The CDR3 DNA is TGTGCCAGCAGCCCACGACTAGCGGCTAGCACAGATACGCAGTATTTT. Drawing the rest from reference TRBV28 and TRBJ2-3, the complete variable domain is DVKVTQSSRYLVKRTGEKVFLECVQDMDHENMFWYRQDPGLGLRLIYFSYDVKMKEKGDIPEGYSVSREKKERFSLILESASTNQTSMYLCASSPRLAASTDTQYFGPGTRLTVL.

V is TRBV24-1 and J is TRBJ2-7, with 14 nucleotides matching TRBD2. The CDR3 is 22 residues long. Germline V gene sequence: CDR1 KGHDR, CDR2 SFDVKD. Losses at the gene ends were 2 bases for V and 2 bases for J; bases not matched to a gene: 19. The CDR3 DNA reads as TGTGCCACCAGTGATTCAACCGGGACTAGCGGGAGCCCCTACAAGTGGGCCTACGAGCAGTACTTC. Translating gives CATSDSTGTSGSPYKWAYEQYF.

The V call is TRBV5-1, the J call TRBJ2-6, with D unresolved. This CDR3 comprises 16 residues. V was cut by 2 bases and J by 6 bases, with 15 bases left in between. The germline V gene has CDR1 SGHRS and CDR2 YFSETQ. Here the CDR3 reads CASSFDLRSEANVLTF. In DNA form, the CDR3 reads TGCGCCAGCAGCTTCGATTTGCGCAGTGAGGCCAACGTCCTGACTTTC.

The rearrangement links TRBV18 to TRBJ2-7; 8 nucleotides align to TRBD1. Germline V CDR1 and CDR2: KGHSH, LQKENI. Trimming at V came to 5 bases and at J to 2 bases, leaving 8 bases not matched to a gene. The CDR3 sequence is 15 residues long. CDR3 coding DNA: TGTGCCAGCTCAAATTCGGGGACAGGCCCCTACGAGCAGTACTTC. This codes for CASSNSGTGPYEQYF.

This clonotype was observed a few times. V usage is TRBV6-5 and J usage is TRBJ2-1, with D unresolved. The V end lost 0 bases, the J end lost 8 bases, and 14 bases lay between the germline ends. Looked up from germline, CDR1 is MNHEY and CDR2 is SVGAGI. This CDR3 has 15 residues. The CDR3 region is CASSYSARSWDEQFF. The CDR3 DNA sequence: TGTGCCAGCAGTTACTCCGCCCGGTCCTGGGATGAGCAGTTCTTC.

This clonotype appeared a single time. V gene TRBV27 combines with J gene TRBJ2-7, with 11 bases aligning to TRBD1. Germline-derived CDR1 and CDR2 are MNHEY and SMNVEV (reference sequence). CDR3 length equals 15 residues. The ends lost 4 bases at V and 3 bases at J; junction bases unmatched: 5. The CDR3 is CASSSGTGGVYEQYF. The CDR3 DNA sequence: TGTGCCAGCAGTTCCGGGACAGGGGGAGTCTACGAGCAGTACTTC.

CDR3 protein: CSASGARQGEETQYF. The CDR3 DNA reads TGCAGTGCTAGTGGGGCTCGACAGGGTGAGGAGACCCAGTACTTC. The chain links TRBV20-1 to TRBJ2-5, with 7 bases aligning to TRBD1. The CDR3 covers 15 residues. V trimming: 3 bases; J trimming: 5 bases; junction bases outside the gene matches: 12. Per germline, CDR1 DFQATT and CDR2 SNEGSKA (reference sequence).

The chain uses TRBV10-3 and TRBJ2-1; 10 bases line up with TRBD1. CDR1 and CDR2 (germline): ENHRY, SYGVKD. Trimming at V came to 4 bases and at J to 1 base, leaving 4 bases not matched to a gene. The CDR3 sequence is 16 residues long. CDR3 nucleotide sequence: TGTGCCATCAGTGGTTCGGGACAGGGGTCCTACAATGAGCAGTTCTTC. It specifies CAISGSGQGSYNEQFF.

This sequence joins TRBV7-9 and TRBJ2-1; D gene uncertain. Trimming took off 2 bases at V and 4 bases at J, with 9 bases between the two ends. In germline, CDR1 is SEHNR, CDR2 FQNEAQ (reference sequence). The CDR3 consists of 14 residues. The CDR3 coding sequence is TGTGCCAGCAGCTTAATTTTAGGGTACAATGAGCAGTTCTTC. Its translation: CASSLILGYNEQFF.

The gene calls are TRBV4-2 and TRBJ2-1; 10 nucleotides line up with TRBD2. Germline V lookup: CDR1 LGHNA, CDR2 YNFKEQ. J gave up 5 bases and V 1 base, and 14 bases lay outside the gene matches. The CDR3 sequence is 19 residues long. In DNA, the CDR3 is TGTGCCAGCAGCCAAGCTAAAATGTCAGGACTAGCGGTTGACAATGAGCAGTTCTTC. Translation: CASSQAKMSGLAVDNEQFF.

This chain connects TRBV4-2 to TRBJ2-7; 8 bases are a match to TRBD1. The CDR3 has 15 amino acids. J gave up 6 bases and V 2 bases, and 9 bases lay outside the gene matches. Germline CDR1 reads LGHNA; CDR2 reads YNFKEQ. Here the CDR3 DNA reads TGTGCCAGCAGCCAAAGGACAGGGAGGTCAGGCGAGCAGTACTTC. This gives the protein CASSQRTGRSGEQYF.